The sequence of this TCR beta chain was determined in a study of blood T cell repertoires in COVID-19. About the research overall: Acute and convalescent COVID-19 specimens originated in the United States, Italy and Spain.

From germline, CDR1 is MDHEN and CDR2 SYDVKM. The CDR3 runs to 16 residues. V shed 4 bases, J shed 5 bases, and the junction held 10 bases outside the gene matches. Per the original methods: Amplification of reference gene primers provided the estimated nucleated cell counts. Some clones are missing from TCRdb's copy, which holds only in-frame ones; the method was immunoSEQ multiplex PCR. V and J calls and clone size are copied from that table; D and trimming were computed from the DNA. The sample has about 67,000 clones, about 82% seen once; the top ten hold 35% to 45%. This TCR came from a human donor in a cohort sampled during active COVID-19. The rearrangement joins TRBV28 to TRBJ1-5; 8 nucleotides agree with TRBD1. Specimen: peripheral blood. The CDR3 coding sequence is TGTGCCAGCAGTTCCTTATTACAGGGGGACGATCAGCCCCAGCATTTT. It encodes CASSSLLQGDDQPQHF. Drawing the rest from reference TRBV28 and TRBJ1-5, the complete variable domain is DVKVTQSSRYLVKRTGEKVFLECVQDMDHENMFWYRQDPGLGLRLIYFSYDVKMKEKGDIPEGYSVSREKKERFSLILESASTNQTSMYLCASSSLLQGDDQPQHFGDGTRLSIL.